This T cell receptor (beta chain) was sequenced during a study of shared clonotypes between healthy human individuals. Study background: For every donor, three CD4 naive, three CD4 memory, two CD8 naive and one CD8 memory plates were used.

Sequencing was performed with immunoSEQ multiplex PCR; in TCRdb, only in-frame clones are kept and a portion is missing. The sample lists about 600,000 clones, about 98% occurring once. There are 13 residues in the CDR3. The germline gives CDR1 SGHNT, CDR2 YENEEA. V was cut by 7 bases and J by 8 bases, with 15 bases left in between. Naive CD8 cells lacked CD45RO and underwent positive selection for CCR7, leaving out terminally differentiated effector memory CD45RA+ cells. Healthy adults negative for HIV, lacking recent acute infections or vaccinations, served as donors. The rearrangement joins TRBV11-3 to TRBJ2-1; a weak D match, TRBD1 (6 bases). The TCR was taken from a young man in good health. Input material: naive CD8+ T cells sorted from blood. CDR3 protein: CASNIRGAHEQFF. The CDR3 coding sequence is TGTGCCAGCAACATCAGGGGTGCCCATGAGCAGTTCTTC.